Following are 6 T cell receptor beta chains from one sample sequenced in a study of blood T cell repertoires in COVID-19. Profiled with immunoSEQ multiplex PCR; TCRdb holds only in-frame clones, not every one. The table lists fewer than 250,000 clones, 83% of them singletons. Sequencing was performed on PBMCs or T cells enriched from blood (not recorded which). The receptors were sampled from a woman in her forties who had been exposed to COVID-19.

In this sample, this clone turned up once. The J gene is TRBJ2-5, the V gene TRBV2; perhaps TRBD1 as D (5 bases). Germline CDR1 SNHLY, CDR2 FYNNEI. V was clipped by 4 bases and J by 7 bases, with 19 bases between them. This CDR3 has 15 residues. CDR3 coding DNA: TGTGCCAGCAGTGGGTGGGGCAGAAGCCTCGGGACCCAGTACTTC. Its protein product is CASSGWGRSLGTQYF.

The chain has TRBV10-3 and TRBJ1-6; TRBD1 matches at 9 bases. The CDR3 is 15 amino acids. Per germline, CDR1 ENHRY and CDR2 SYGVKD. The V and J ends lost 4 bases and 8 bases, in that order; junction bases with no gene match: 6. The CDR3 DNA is TGTGCCATCAGTGGTGGACAGGGGATATATTCACCCCTCCACTTT. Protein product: CAISGGQGIYSPLHF.

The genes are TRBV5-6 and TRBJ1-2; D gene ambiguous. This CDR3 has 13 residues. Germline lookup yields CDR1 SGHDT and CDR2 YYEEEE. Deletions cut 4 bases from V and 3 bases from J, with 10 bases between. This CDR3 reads CASSGQNYYGYTF. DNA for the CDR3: TGTGCCAGCAGCGGGCAGAATTACTATGGCTACACCTTC. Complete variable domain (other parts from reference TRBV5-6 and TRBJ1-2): DAGVTQSPTHLIKTRGQQVTLRCSPKSGHDTVSWYQQALGQGPQFIFQYYEEEERQRGNFPDRFSGHQFPNYSSELNVNALLLGDSALYLCASSGQNYYGYTFGSGTRLTVV.

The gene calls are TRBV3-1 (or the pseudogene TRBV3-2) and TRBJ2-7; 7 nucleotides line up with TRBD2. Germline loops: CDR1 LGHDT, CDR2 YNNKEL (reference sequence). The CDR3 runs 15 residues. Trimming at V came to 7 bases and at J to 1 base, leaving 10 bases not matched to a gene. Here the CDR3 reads CASMLSGGSSYEQYF. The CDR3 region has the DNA TGTGCCAGCATGCTCTCGGGGGGATCTTCCTACGAGCAGTACTTC.

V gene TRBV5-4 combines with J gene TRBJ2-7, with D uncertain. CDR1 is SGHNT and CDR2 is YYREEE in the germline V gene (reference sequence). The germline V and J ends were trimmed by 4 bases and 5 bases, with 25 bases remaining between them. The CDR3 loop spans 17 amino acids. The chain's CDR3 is CASSKLARELPGNEQYF. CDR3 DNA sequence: TGTGCCAGCAGCAAGTTAGCCCGCGAACTACCTGGCAACGAGCAGTACTTC.

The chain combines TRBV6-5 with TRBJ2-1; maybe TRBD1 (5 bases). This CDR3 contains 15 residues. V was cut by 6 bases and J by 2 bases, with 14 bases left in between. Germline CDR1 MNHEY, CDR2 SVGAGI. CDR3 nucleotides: TGTGCCAGCAGGGGGCAGGGAAGCCCCTACAATGAGCAGTTCTTC. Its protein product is CASRGQGSPYNEQFF.